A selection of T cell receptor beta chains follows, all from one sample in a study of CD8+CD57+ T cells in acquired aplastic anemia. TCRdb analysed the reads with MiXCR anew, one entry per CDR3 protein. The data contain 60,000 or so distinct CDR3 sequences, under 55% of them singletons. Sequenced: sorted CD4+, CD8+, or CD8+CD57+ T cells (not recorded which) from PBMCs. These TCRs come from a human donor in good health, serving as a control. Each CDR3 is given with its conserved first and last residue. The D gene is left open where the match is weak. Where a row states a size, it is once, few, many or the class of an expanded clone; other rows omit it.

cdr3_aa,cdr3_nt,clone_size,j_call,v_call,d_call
CASSLQGGSTKAFF,TGTGCCAGCAGTTTGCAGGGGGGGAGCACTAAAGCTTTCTTT,few,TRBJ1-1,TRBV28,TRBD1
CSVEAPSGRARNEQFF,TGCAGCGTTGAGGCTCCTAGCGGGAGGGCAAGGAATGAGCAGTTCTTC,medium-sized,TRBJ2-1,TRBV29-1,TRBD2
CASSPGLLQETQYF,TGTGCCAGCAGCCCGGGACTACTCCAAGAGACCCAGTACTTC,many,TRBJ2-5,TRBV11-2,TRBD2
CASSTSRDNEQFF,TGTGCCAGCAGTACTAGTCGCGACAATGAGCAGTTCTTC,-,TRBJ2-1,TRBV2,-
CSPGGALPSEQYF,TGCAGTCCAGGGGGCGCGTTGCCCTCCGAGCAGTACTTC,-,TRBJ2-7,TRBV20-1,TRBD1
CASSLTGDNEKLFF,TGTGCCAGCAGCCTTACAGGGGATAATGAAAAACTGTTTTTT,-,TRBJ1-4,TRBV7-8,TRBD1
CVSSLEQPNTAAFF,TGTGTCAGCAGCTTGGAGCAGCCGAACACTGCAGCTTTCTTT,-,TRBJ1-1,TRBV6-1,-
CSAITTSGYNEQFF,TGCAGTGCTATTACGACTAGCGGTTACAATGAGCAGTTCTTC,many,TRBJ2-1,TRBV20-1,TRBD2
CAISDTEGTDTQYF,TGTGCCATCAGTGATACAGAGGGCACGGATACGCAGTATTTT,few,TRBJ2-3,TRBV10-3,-
CASSQARGDSPYEQYF,TGTGCCAGCAGCCAAGCGCGAGGAGACAGCCCCTACGAGCAGTACTTC,once,TRBJ2-7,TRBV21-1,-
CASSLDRLNQPQHF,TGTGCCAGCAGCTTGGACAGACTCAATCAGCCCCAGCATTTT,-,TRBJ1-5,TRBV7-8,-
CASSQAGAADTQYF,TGTGCCAGCAGCCAAGCGGGAGCAGCAGATACGCAGTATTTT,many,TRBJ2-3,TRBV4-2,-
CTSAYPIRTSGKSDEQYF,TGTACCAGCGCGTATCCAATCCGGACTAGTGGGAAGTCGGACGAGCAGTACTTC,-,TRBJ2-7,TRBV2,TRBD2
CASSLDPVPSNEQFF,TGTGCCAGCAGCTTAGATCCGGTCCCAAGCAATGAGCAGTTCTTC,many,TRBJ2-1,TRBV11-3,-
CASRGQGARYF,TGTGCCAGCAGGGGACAGGGGGCGCGGTACTTC,-,TRBJ2-7,TRBV2,TRBD1
CASSLRRGQPQHF,TGTGCCAGCAGCTTACGGAGGGGACAGCCCCAGCATTTT,many,TRBJ1-5,TRBV7-6,-
CASRATGGRGYTF,TGTGCCAGCAGGGCAACAGGGGGGCGTGGCTACACCTTC,-,TRBJ1-2,TRBV2,TRBD1
CASSRALGYTF,TGTGCCAGCAGCCGAGCACTTGGCTACACCTTC,-,TRBJ1-2,TRBV6-2/TRBV6-3,-
CASSSGTSGSHEQFF,TGTGCCAGCAGCTCCGGGACTAGCGGGAGCCATGAGCAGTTCTTC,-,TRBJ2-1,TRBV11-2,TRBD2
CASNQLAGSRNEQFF,TGCGCCAGCAACCAACTAGCGGGGTCGAGGAATGAGCAGTTCTTC,-,TRBJ2-1,TRBV10-1,TRBD2
CSLGTARNNEQFF,TGCAGCCTTGGGACTGCGAGGAATAATGAGCAGTTCTTC,-,TRBJ2-1,TRBV29-1,-
CSARDRIGTGTYEQYF,TGCAGTGCTAGAGATCGAATAGGGACAGGGACCTACGAGCAGTACTTC,once,TRBJ2-7,TRBV20-1,TRBD1
CASTRDQPMNTEAFF,TGTGCCAGCACCCGGGACCAACCCATGAACACTGAAGCTTTCTTT,medium-sized,TRBJ1-1,TRBV2,-
CASSVSGGAYEQYF,TGCGCCAGCAGCGTCAGCGGGGGGGCCTACGAGCAGTACTTC,-,TRBJ2-7,TRBV5-1,TRBD2